This is a list of T cell receptor beta chains from one sample in a study of beta chain features in type 1 diabetes. Only in-frame clones appear in the TCRdb table, and some are missing; sequencing was by immunoSEQ multiplex PCR. The table lists nearly 350,000 clones, roughly 8% of them singletons. Source material: central memory CD4+ T cells from blood. The receptors come from a woman younger than 35 in good health. Both conserved end residues are part of each CDR3. A D gene is named only where the DNA matches it firmly. Clone size is shown for a subset of rows, as once, few, many or a class of expanded clone.

D gene | J gene | V gene | clone size | CDR3 DNA | CDR3 protein
- | TRBJ2-3 | TRBV27 | few | TGTGCCAGCAGTCGCCAGCCCGACACAGATACGCAGTATTTT | CASSRQPDTDTQYF
TRBD2 | TRBJ2-2 | TRBV9 | - | TGTGCCAGCAGCGATGGGGGACTAGCAACCGGGGAGCTGTTTTTT | CASSDGGLATGELFF
- | TRBJ2-3 | TRBV25-1 | - | TGTGCCAGCAGTGAATGGGGAGCTAAGAATACGCAGTATTTT | CASSEWGAKNTQYF
TRBD1 | TRBJ2-3 | TRBV28 | - | TGTGCCAGCAGTTTAGAGGGACAGATCACAGATACGCAGTATTTT | CASSLEGQITDTQYF
- | TRBJ2-1 | TRBV5-1 | - | TGCGCCAGCAGCTTTTTACCGATGGCCTACAATGAGCAGTTCTTC | CASSFLPMAYNEQFF
TRBD2 | TRBJ2-3 | TRBV7-2 | - | TGTGCCAGCAGCTTACGGGAGGGCGGTACAGATACGCAGTATTTT | CASSLREGGTDTQYF
- | TRBJ2-7 | TRBV18 | few | TGTGCCAGCTCAGGCGACATCGCCTACGAGCAGTACTTC | CASSGDIAYEQYF
TRBD1 | TRBJ2-7 | TRBV13 | few | TGTGCCAGCAGCTTAGCACAGGGGTACGAGCAGTACTTC | CASSLAQGYEQYF
- | TRBJ1-1 | TRBV20-1 | - | TGCAGTGCTTCGAGGAACACTGAAGCTTTCTTT | CSASRNTEAFF
- | TRBJ2-2 | TRBV5-1 | - | TGCGCCAGCACATCCGGGACCCACAACACCGGGGAGCTGTTTTTT | CASTSGTHNTGELFF
TRBD2 | TRBJ2-1 | TRBV10-3 | few | TGTGCCATCAGTGAGTCGACCAAGGGGTCTCCTAGCGGGAGAGCTGAGCAGTTCTTC | CAISESTKGSPSGRAEQFF
TRBD2 | TRBJ2-1 | TRBV29-1 | many | TGCAGCGCTAACCCGGGACTACCTGACAATGAGCAGTTCTTC | CSANPGLPDNEQFF
- | TRBJ1-5 | TRBV7-8 | few | TGTGCCAGCAGCACTGGACAGCCAGGATATCAGCCCCAGCATTTT | CASSTGQPGYQPQHF
- | TRBJ2-6 | TRBV28 | - | TGTGCCAGCAGCGACCCAGGGCCCCTTGCAGGGGCCAACGTCCTGACTTTC | CASSDPGPLAGANVLTF
TRBD2 | TRBJ2-7 | TRBV29-1 | - | TGCAGCGTGCAAGCCGGGACTAGCGTGGCCGAGCAGTACTTC | CSVQAGTSVAEQYF
- | TRBJ1-2 | TRBV4-2 | - | TGTGCCAGCAGCTTGGCAGGTACCTATGGCTACACCTTC | CASSLAGTYGYTF